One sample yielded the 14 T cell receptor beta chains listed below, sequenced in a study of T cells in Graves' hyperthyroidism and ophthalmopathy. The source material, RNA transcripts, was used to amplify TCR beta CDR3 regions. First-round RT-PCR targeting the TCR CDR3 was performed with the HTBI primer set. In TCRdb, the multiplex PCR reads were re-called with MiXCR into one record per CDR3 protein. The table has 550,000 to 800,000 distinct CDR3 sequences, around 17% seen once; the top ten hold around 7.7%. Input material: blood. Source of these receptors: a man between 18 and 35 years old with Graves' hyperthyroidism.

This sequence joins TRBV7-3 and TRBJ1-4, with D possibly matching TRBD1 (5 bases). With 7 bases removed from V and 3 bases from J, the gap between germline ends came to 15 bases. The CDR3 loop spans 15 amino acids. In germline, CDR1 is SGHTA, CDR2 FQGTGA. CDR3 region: CASTWGRRANEKLFF. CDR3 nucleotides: TGTGCCAGCACCTGGGGCAGGAGAGCTAATGAAAAACTGTTTTTT.

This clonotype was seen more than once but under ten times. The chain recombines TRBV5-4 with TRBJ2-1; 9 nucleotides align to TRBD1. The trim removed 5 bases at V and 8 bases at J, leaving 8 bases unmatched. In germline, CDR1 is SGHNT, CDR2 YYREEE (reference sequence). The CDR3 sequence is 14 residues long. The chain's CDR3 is CASRQDRGVDEQFF. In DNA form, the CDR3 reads TGTGCCAGCAGACAAGACAGGGGGGTCGATGAGCAGTTCTTC.

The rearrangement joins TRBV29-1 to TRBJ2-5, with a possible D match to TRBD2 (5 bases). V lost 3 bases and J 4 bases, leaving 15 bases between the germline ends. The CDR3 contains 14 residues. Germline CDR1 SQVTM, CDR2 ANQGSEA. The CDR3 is CSVDQTLAGETQYF. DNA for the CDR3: TGCAGCGTTGACCAGACCCTAGCAGGAGAGACCCAGTACTTC.

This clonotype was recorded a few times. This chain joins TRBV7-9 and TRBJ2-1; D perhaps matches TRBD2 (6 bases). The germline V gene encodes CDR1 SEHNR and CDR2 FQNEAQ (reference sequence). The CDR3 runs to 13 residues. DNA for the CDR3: TGTGCTTCAAACTACGGGGGTGGCAATGAGCAGTTCTTC. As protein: CASNYGGGNEQFF.

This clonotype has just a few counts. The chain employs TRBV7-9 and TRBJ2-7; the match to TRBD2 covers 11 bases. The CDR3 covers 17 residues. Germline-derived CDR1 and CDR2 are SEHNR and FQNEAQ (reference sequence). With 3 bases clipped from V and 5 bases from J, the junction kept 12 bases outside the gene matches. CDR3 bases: TGTGCCAGCAGCTTTCCCCGTAGCGGGAGGGCCGTTGACGAGCAGTACTTC. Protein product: CASSFPRSGRAVDEQYF.

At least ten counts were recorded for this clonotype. CDR3: CATSDLGAGGHNEQFF. Here the CDR3 DNA reads TGTGCCACCAGTGATTTAGGAGCGGGAGGGCACAATGAGCAGTTCTTC. This chain links TRBV24-1 with TRBJ2-1; 10 positions agree with TRBD2. V lost 1 base, J lost 5 bases, and 4 bases stayed unmatched. The CDR3 is 16 amino acids. Germline values: CDR1 KGHDR, CDR2 SFDVKD.

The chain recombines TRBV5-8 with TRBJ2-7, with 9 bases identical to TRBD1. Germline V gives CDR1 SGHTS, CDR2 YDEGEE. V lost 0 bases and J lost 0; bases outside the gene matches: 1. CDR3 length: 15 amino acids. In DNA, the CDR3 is TGTGCCAGCAGCTTGGGGACAGGGGACTCCTACGAGCAGTACTTC. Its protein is CASSLGTGDSYEQYF.

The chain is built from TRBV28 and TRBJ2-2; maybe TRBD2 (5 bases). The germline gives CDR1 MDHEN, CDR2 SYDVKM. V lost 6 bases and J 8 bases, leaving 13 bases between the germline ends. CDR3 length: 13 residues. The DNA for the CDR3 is TGTGCCAGCAGCCGATCGGGGTGGGGGGAGCTGTTTTTT. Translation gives CASSRSGWGELFF.

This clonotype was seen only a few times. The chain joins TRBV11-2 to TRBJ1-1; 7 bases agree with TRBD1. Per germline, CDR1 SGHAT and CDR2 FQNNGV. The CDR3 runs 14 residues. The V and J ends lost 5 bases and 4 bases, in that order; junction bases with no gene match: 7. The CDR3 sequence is CASSVLQGSTEAFF. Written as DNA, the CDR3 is TGTGCCAGCAGCGTACTACAGGGGAGCACTGAAGCTTTCTTT.

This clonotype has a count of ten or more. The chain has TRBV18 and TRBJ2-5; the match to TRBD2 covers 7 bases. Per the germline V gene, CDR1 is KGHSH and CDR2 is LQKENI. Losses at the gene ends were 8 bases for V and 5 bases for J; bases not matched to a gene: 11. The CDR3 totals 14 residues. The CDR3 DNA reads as TGTGCCAGCAGGACTAGAGATTGGTTGGAGACCCAGTACTTC. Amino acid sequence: CASRTRDWLETQYF.

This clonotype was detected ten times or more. The CDR3 reads CASSHFEGGSYEQYF. CDR3 coding DNA: TGTGCCAGCAGTCACTTTGAAGGGGGTTCCTACGAGCAGTACTTC. The chain recombines TRBV2 with TRBJ2-7; a weak D match, TRBD1 (6 bases). Germline V gene lookup returns CDR1 SNHLY and CDR2 FYNNEI. This CDR3 comprises 15 residues. Trimming cost V 5 bases and J 1 base, with 15 bases left between them. The full variable domain, in which reference TRBV2 and TRBJ2-7 provide the parts outside the CDR3, is EPEVTQTPSHQVTQMGQEVILRCVPISNHLYFYWYRQILGQKVEFLVSFYNNEISEKSEIFDDQFSVERPDGSNFTLKIRSTKLEDSAMYFCASSHFEGGSYEQYFGPGTRLTVT.

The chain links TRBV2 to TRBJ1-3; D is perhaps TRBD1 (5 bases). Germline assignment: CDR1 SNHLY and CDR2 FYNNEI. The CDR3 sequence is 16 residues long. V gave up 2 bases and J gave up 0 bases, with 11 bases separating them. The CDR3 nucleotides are TGTGCCAGCAGTGAACGTTTAAGGGGCTCTGGAAACACCATATATTTT. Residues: CASSERLRGSGNTIYF.

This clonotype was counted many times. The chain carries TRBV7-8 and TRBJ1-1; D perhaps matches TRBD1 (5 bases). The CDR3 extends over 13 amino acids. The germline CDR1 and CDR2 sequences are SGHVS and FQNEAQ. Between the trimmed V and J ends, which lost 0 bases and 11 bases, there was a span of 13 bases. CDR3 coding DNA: TGTGCCAGCAGCTTAGCTTCCGCCCGGGGGGCTTTCTTT. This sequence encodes CASSLASARGAFF.

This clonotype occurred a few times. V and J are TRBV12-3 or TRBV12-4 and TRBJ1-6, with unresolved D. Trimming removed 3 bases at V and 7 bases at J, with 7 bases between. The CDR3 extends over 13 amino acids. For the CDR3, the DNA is TGTGCCAGCAGTTTGATGGGAAATTCACCCCTCCACTTT. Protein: CASSLMGNSPLHF.